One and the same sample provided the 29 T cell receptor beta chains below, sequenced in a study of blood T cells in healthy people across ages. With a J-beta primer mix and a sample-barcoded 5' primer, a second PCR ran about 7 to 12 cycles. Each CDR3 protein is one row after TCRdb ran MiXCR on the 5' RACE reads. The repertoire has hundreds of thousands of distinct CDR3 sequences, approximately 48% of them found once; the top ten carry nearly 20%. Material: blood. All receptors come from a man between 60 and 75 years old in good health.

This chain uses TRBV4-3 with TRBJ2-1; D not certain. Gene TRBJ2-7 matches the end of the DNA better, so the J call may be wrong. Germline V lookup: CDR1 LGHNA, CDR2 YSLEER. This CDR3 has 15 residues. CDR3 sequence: CASSQDLSHLSQQYF. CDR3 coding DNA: TGCGCCAGCAGCCAAGATTTGAGCCATCTGTCTCAGCAGTACTTC.

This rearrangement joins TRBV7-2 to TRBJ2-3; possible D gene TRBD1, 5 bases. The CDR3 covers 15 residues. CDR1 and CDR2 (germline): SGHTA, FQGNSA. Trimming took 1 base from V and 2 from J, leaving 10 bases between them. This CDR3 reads CASSLGRQITDTQYF. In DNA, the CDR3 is TGTGCCAGCAGCTTAGGGAGACAGATCACAGATACGCAGTATTTT. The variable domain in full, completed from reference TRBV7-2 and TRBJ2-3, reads GAGVSQSPSNKVTEKGKDVELRCDPISGHTALYWYRQSLGQGLEFLIYFQGNSAPDKSGLPSDRFSAERTGGSVSTLTIQRTQQEDSAVYLCASSLGRQITDTQYFGPGTRLTVL.

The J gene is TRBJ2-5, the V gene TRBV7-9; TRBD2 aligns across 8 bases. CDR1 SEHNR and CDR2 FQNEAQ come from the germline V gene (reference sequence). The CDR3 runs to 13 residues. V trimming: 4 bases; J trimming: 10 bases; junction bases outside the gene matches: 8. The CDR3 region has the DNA TGTGCCAGCAGCTCCGGCCGGGAGGGGGACCAGTACTTC. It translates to CASSSGREGDQYF.

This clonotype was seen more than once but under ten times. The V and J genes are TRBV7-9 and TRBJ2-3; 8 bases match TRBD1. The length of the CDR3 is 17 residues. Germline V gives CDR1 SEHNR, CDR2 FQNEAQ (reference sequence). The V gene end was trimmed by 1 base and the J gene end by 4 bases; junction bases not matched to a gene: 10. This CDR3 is CASSLGSGTGHADTQYF. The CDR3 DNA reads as TGTGCCAGCAGCTTAGGATCCGGGACAGGACACGCAGATACGCAGTATTTT.

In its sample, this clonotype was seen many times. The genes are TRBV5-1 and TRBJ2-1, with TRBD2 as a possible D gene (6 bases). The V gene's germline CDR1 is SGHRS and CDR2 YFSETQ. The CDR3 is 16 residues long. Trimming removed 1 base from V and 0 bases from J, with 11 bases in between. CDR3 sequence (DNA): TGCGCCAGCAGCTTGTATACGGGGGTCTCCTACAATGAGCAGTTCTTC. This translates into CASSLYTGVSYNEQFF.

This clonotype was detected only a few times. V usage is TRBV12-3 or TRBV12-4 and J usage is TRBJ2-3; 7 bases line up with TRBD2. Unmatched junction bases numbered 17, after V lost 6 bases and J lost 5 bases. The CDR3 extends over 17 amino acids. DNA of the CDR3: TGTGCCAGCAGAGGTCCCAAGCGGGGCCCTCAAGTAGATACGCAGTATTTT. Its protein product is CASRGPKRGPQVDTQYF.

The CDR3 loop is CASNPQSDTQYF. CDR3 nucleotides: TGTGCCAGCAATCCCCAAAGTGATACGCAGTATTTT. The chain combines TRBV2 with TRBJ2-3; the D is unclear. The V end lost 7 bases, the J end lost 6 bases, and 11 bases lay between the germline ends. Looked up from germline, CDR1 is SNHLY and CDR2 is FYNNEI. The CDR3 spans 12 residues.

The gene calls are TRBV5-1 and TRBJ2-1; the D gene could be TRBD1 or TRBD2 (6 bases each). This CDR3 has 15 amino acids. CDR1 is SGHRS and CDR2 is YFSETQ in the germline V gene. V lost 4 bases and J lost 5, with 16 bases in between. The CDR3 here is CASSPPRGADNEQFF. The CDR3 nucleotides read TGCGCCAGCAGCCCACCGAGGGGGGCAGACAATGAGCAGTTCTTC.

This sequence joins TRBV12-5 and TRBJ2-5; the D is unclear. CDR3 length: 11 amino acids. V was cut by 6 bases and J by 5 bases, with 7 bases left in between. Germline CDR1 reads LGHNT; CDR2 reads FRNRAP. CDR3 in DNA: TGTGCTAGTGGCCCTGGGGAGACCCAGTACTTC. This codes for CASGPGETQYF.

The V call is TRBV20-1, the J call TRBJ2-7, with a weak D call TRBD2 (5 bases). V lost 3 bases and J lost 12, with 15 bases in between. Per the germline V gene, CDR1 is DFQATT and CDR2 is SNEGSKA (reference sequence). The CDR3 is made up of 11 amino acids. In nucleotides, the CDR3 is TGCAGTGCTAGCGCCGGGGAGATCCTGTACTTC. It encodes CSASAGEILYF.

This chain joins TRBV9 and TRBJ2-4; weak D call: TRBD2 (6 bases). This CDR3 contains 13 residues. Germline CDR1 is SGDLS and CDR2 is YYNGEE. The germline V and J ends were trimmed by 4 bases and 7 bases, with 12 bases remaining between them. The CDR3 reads CASSINGGNIQYF. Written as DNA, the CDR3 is TGTGCCAGCAGCATCAATGGGGGGAACATTCAGTACTTC.

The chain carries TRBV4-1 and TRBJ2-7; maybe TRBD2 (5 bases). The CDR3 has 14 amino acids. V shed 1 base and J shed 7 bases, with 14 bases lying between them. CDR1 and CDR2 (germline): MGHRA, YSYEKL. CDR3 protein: CASSQVGLEVEQYF. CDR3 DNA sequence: TGCGCCAGCAGCCAAGTGGGTTTGGAGGTTGAGCAGTACTTC.

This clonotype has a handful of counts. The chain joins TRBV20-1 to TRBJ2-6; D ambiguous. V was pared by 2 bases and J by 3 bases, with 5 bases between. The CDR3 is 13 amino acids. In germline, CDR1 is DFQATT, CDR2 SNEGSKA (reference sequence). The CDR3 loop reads CSARRIGANVLTF. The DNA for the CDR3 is TGCAGTGCTAGAAGGATTGGGGCCAACGTCCTGACTTTC.

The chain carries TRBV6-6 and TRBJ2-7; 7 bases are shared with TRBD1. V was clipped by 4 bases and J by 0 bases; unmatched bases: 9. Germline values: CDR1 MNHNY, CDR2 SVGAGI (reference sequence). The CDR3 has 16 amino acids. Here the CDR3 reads CASSSPGQQTSYEQYF. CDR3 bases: TGTGCCAGCAGTTCTCCGGGACAGCAGACCTCCTACGAGCAGTACTTC.

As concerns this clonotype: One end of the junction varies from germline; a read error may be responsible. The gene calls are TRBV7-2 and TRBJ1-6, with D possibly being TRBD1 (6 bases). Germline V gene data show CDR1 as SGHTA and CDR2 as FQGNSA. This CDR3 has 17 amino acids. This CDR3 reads CASGLAVVGQKDSPLHF. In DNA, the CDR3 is TGTGCCAGCGGCTTAGCAGTAGTCGGACAGAAAGATTCACCCCTCCACTTT.

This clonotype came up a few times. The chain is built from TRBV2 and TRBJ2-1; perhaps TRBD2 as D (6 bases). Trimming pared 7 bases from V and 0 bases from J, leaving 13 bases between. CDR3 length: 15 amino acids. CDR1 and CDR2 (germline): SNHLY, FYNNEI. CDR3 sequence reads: CASTSLGGSYNEQFF. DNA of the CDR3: TGTGCCAGCACCTCTTTGGGGGGCTCCTACAATGAGCAGTTCTTC.

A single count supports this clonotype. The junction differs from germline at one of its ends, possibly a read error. CDR3 DNA: TGTGCCGGCAGCGACACAGGGGGGAAGGACTATGGCTACACCTTC. This translates into CAGSDTGGKDYGYTF. V is TRBV7-2 and J is TRBJ1-2; 8 bases agree with TRBD1. This CDR3 contains 15 residues. Germline V CDR1 and CDR2: SGHTA, FQGNSA.

Here the CDR3 DNA reads TGCAGTGCTAAGAGAACAGGGACAGATACGCAGTATTTT. Translated: CSAKRTGTDTQYF. The V call is TRBV20-1, the J call TRBJ2-3; D is perhaps TRBD1 (6 bases). The ends were cut back, 4 bases at V and 3 bases at J, with 11 bases in the middle. The CDR3 extends over 13 amino acids. Germline-derived CDR1 and CDR2 are DFQATT and SNEGSKA (reference sequence).

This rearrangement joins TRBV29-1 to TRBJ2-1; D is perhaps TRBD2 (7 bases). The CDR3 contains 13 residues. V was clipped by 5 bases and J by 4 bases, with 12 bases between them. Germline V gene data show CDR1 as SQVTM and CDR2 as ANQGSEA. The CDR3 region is CSVRGALYNEQFF. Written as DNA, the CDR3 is TGCAGCGTTCGGGGGGCCCTATACAATGAGCAGTTCTTC.

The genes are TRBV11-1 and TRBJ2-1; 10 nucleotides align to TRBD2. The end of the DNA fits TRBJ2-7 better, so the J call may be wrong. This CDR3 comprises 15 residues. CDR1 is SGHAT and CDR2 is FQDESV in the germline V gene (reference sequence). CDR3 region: CASRLQAGGPLEQYF. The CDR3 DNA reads TGTGCCAGCAGACTACAAGCGGGGGGGCCCCTTGAGCAGTACTTC.

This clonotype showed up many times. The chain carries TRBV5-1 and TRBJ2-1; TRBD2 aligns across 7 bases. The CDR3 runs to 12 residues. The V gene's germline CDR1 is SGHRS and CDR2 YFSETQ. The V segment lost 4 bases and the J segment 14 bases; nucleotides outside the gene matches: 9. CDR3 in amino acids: CASSPLMGGEFF. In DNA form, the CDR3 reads TGCGCCAGCAGCCCCCTAATGGGAGGGGAGTTCTTC.

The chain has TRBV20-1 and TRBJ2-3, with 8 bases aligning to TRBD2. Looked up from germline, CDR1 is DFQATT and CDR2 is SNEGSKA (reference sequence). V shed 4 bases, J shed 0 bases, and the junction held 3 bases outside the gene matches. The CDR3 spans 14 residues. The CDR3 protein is CSAITSGSTDTQYF. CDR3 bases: TGCAGTGCTATTACTAGCGGAAGCACAGATACGCAGTATTTT.

CDR3 DNA: TGTGCCAGCAGTCTTCTGACTAGCGGGGGTGGCACCGAGCAGTACTTC. Residues: CASSLLTSGGGTEQYF. This rearrangement joins TRBV27 to TRBJ2-7; 12 bases are shared with TRBD2. From germline, CDR1 is MNHEY and CDR2 SMNVEV (reference sequence). The CDR3 is 16 residues long. With V trimmed by 5 bases and J by 6 bases, 11 bases remained unmatched.

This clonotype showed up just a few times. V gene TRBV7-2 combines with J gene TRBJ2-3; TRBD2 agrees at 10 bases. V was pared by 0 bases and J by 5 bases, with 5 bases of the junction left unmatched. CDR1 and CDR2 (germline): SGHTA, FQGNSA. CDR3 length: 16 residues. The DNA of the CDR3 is TGTGCCAGCAGCTTAGCTGGTAGCGGGGGGCAAGATACGCAGTATTTT. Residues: CASSLAGSGGQDTQYF.

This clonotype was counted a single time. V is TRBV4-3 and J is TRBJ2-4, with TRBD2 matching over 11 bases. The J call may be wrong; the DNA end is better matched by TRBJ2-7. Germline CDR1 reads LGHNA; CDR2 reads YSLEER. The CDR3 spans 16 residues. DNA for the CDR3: TGCGCCAGCAGCCAACAATATAGCGGGGGGGCCTACGAGCAGTACTTC. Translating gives CASSQQYSGGAYEQYF.

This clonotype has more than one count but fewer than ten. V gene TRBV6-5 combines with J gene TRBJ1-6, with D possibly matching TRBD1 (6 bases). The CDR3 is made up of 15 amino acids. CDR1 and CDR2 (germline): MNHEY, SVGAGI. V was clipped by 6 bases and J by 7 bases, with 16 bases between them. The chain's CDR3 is CASRGGRTVNSPLHF. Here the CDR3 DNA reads TGTGCCAGCAGAGGGGGAAGGACGGTCAATTCACCCCTCCACTTT.

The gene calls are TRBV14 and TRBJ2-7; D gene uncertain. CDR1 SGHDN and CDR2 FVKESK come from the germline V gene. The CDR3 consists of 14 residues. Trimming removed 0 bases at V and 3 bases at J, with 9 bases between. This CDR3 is CASSQEEGFYEQYF. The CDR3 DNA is TGTGCCAGCAGCCAAGAGGAAGGTTTCTACGAGCAGTACTTC.

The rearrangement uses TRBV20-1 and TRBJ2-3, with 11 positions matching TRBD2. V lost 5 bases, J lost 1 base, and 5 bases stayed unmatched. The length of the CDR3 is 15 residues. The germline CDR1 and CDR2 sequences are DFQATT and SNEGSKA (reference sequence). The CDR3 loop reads CSAPTSGGRTDTQYF. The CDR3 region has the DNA TGCAGTGCTCCAACTAGCGGGGGCCGCACAGATACGCAGTATTTT.

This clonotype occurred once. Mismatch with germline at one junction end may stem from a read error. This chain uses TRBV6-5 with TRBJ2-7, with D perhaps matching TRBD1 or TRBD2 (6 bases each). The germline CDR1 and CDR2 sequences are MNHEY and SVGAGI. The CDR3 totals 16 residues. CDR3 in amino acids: CTSRSSGRGDSYEQYF. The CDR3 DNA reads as TGTACCAGCAGATCCTCCGGTAGGGGGGACTCCTACGAGCAGTACTTC.